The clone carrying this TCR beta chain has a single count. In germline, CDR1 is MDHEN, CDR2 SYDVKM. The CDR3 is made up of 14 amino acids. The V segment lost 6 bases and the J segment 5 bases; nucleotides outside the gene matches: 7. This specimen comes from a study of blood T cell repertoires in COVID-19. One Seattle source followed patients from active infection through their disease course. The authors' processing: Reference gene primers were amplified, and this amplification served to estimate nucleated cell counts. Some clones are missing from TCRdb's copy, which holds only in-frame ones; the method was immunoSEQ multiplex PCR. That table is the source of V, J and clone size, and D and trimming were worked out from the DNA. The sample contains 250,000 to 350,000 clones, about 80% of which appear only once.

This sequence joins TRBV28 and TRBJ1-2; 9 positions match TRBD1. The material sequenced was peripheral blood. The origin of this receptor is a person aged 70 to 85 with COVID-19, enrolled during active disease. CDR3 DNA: TGTGCCAGCAGCGAACCACAGGGGGCATATGGCTACACCTTC. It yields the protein CASSEPQGAYGYTF.